Listed here are 10 T cell receptor beta chains from one sample, sequenced in a study of beta chain features in type 1 diabetes. Findings of the study overall: The study found moderately but significantly shorter TCRB CDR3s in all four CD4+ subsets of Type 1 diabetes patients.

These receptors' targets are unknown. The study reverse transcribed the entire isolated RNA, so it sequenced expressed TCRB transcripts. Generated by immunoSEQ multiplex PCR, the TCRdb table keeps only in-frame clones and is missing some. The sample shows around 160,000 clones, about 8.3% of them seen only once. The sample was central memory CD4+ T cells from blood. The source is a woman under 30 with type 1 diabetes.

The chain recombines TRBV2 with TRBJ1-5; D gene uncertain. In germline, CDR1 is SNHLY, CDR2 FYNNEI. The CDR3 has 15 residues. Trimming cost V 0 bases and J 4 bases, with 10 bases left between them. CDR3 loop: CASSEAVRGNQPQHF. For the CDR3, the DNA is TGTGCCAGCAGTGAAGCGGTCCGAGGGAATCAGCCCCAGCATTTT.

The rearrangement joins TRBV15 to TRBJ2-7; the D gene is possibly TRBD1 (6 bases). Trimming took 4 bases from V and 3 from J, leaving 13 bases between them. The CDR3 contains 14 residues. Looked up from germline, CDR1 is LNHNV and CDR2 is YYDKDF (reference sequence). CDR3 sequence (DNA): TGTGCCACCAGCAAGGGACATTCAAGCTACGAGCAGTACTTC. Protein sequence: CATSKGHSSYEQYF. The complete variable domain, with remaining parts taken from reference TRBV15 and TRBJ2-7, reads DAMVIQNPRYQVTQFGKPVTLSCSQTLNHNVMYWYQQKSSQAPKLLFHYYDKDFNNEADTPDNFQSRRPNTSFCFLDIRSPGLGDTAMYLCATSKGHSSYEQYFGPGTRLTVT.

This clone occurred a few times. This rearrangement joins TRBV5-4 to TRBJ2-7; the match to TRBD2 covers 11 bases. The V segment lost 4 bases and the J segment 6 bases; nucleotides outside the gene matches: 6. Germline V gene data show CDR1 as SGHNT and CDR2 as YYREEE (reference sequence). The CDR3 is made up of 14 amino acids. This CDR3 is CASSPTSGTGEQYF. The CDR3 DNA follows: TGTGCCAGCAGCCCGACTAGCGGGACCGGCGAGCAGTACTTC.

In its sample, this clone was seen a few times. The rearrangement joins TRBV30 to TRBJ2-7, with D perhaps matching TRBD1 (5 bases). Deletions cut 0 bases from V and 2 bases from J, with 17 bases between. Germline lookup yields CDR1 GTSNPN and CDR2 SVGIG (reference sequence). The CDR3 loop spans 16 amino acids. The CDR3 is CAWSVGRGQGAYEQYF. In DNA form, the CDR3 reads TGTGCCTGGAGTGTAGGCCGTGGGCAGGGCGCCTACGAGCAGTACTTC.

The chain uses TRBV10-3 and TRBJ1-1; D is undetermined. The CDR3 contains 14 residues. Germline V gives CDR1 ENHRY, CDR2 SYGVKD. V lost 10 bases and J lost 0, with 15 bases in between. Here the CDR3 reads CATAADDMNTEAFF. CDR3 bases: TGTGCCACCGCAGCGGACGACATGAACACTGAAGCTTTCTTT.

In its sample, this clone was seen a few times. The chain joins TRBV5-1 to TRBJ2-5, with D possibly being TRBD2 (5 bases). V lost 4 bases and J 5 bases, leaving 18 bases between the germline ends. CDR1 and CDR2 (germline): SGHRS, YFSETQ. This CDR3 is 15 amino acids long. The CDR3 nucleotides are TGCGCCAGCAGCGGCGGCGGACTGGGGTGGGAGACCCAGTACTTC. Translated, it gives CASSGGGLGWETQYF.

This clone was seen only a few times. The chain employs TRBV6-6 and TRBJ1-3; tentatively, D is TRBD1 (6 bases). CDR1 MNHNY and CDR2 SVGAGI come from the germline V gene (reference sequence). The CDR3 length is 16 residues. V was pared by 7 bases and J by 7 bases, with 23 bases between. The CDR3: CASTPPGRGRENTIYF. The CDR3 DNA reads as TGTGCCAGCACCCCCCCGGGCAGGGGTAGGGAGAACACCATATATTTT.

This rearrangement joins TRBV27 to TRBJ2-1, with 7 bases aligning to TRBD2. CDR3 size: 14 residues. J gave up 7 bases and V 3 bases, and 6 bases lay outside the gene matches. Germline assignment: CDR1 MNHEY and CDR2 SMNVEV (reference sequence). The CDR3 sequence: CASSLGLAANEQFF. The CDR3 bases are TGTGCCAGCAGTTTGGGCCTAGCGGCTAATGAGCAGTTCTTC.

This chain links TRBV18 with TRBJ2-7; TRBD2 is a possible D gene (5 bases). The CDR3 totals 12 residues. Trimming took off 10 bases at V and 2 bases at J, with 12 bases between the two ends. Germline values: CDR1 KGHSH, CDR2 LQKENI. As DNA, the CDR3 is TGTGCCACCACGGACGGGACCTACGAGCAGTACTTC. It specifies CATTDGTYEQYF.

This clone has a handful of counts. The rearrangement uses TRBV27 and TRBJ2-7, with 8 bases aligning to TRBD1. V lost 4 bases, J lost 3 bases, and 5 bases stayed unmatched. CDR1 and CDR2 (germline): MNHEY, SMNVEV (reference sequence). The CDR3 has 14 residues. The CDR3 DNA reads TGTGCCAGCAGTTCCGACAGGGGTAGCTACGAGCAGTACTTC. This codes for CASSSDRGSYEQYF.